These T cell receptor beta chains were read from a single sample in a study of cytomegalovirus exposure and HLA in healthy donors. Using immunoSEQ multiplex PCR, the repertoire was profiled, and TCRdb retains in-frame clones only, with some absent. The listing records under 200,000 clones. Sequencing was done on a sample of PBMCs. The source of these receptors is a man under 40 in good health and CMV-seronegative. The CDR3 runs from the conserved cysteine through the conserved F or W. The order of the fields is D gene, J gene, V gene, CDR3 DNA, CDR3 protein. D genes are given only for firm matches.

TRBD2,TRBJ2-1,TRBV4-3,TGCGCCAGCAGCCAACCGCCCTTACTAGCGGGGGGGCCCCATGAGCAGTTCTTC,CASSQPPLLAGGPHEQFF
TRBD2,TRBJ2-3,TRBV19,TGTGCCAGTAGTATCCGCGGGGCTAGCGGACCAGATACGCAGTATTTT,CASSIRGASGPDTQYF
-,TRBJ1-1,TRBV30,TGTGCCTGGAGTGTTCTATCGACAGTCAACACTGAAGCTTTCTTT,CAWSVLSTVNTEAFF
TRBD1,TRBJ2-3,TRBV9,TGTGCCAGCAGCGTATTAACCAGGGGGTCAGATACGCAGTATTTT,CASSVLTRGSDTQYF
-,TRBJ2-1,TRBV6-6,TGTGCCAGCAGTTACTCAGGACAGCGCCGGAGAAATGAGCAGTTCTTC,CASSYSGQRRRNEQFF
-,TRBJ1-1,TRBV7-9,TGTGCCAGCAGCTTATCGGGTAACACTGAAGCTTTCTTT,CASSLSGNTEAFF
-,TRBJ2-7,TRBV10-1,TGCGCCAGCAGTGAACAGGTCAGCTTTGGGGAGCAGTACTTC,CASSEQVSFGEQYF
TRBD1,TRBJ2-7,TRBV5-4,TGTGCCAGCAGCCAGATGGGACAGGGAGTCGCCTACGAGCAGTACTTC,CASSQMGQGVAYEQYF
-,TRBJ1-5,TRBV15,TGTGCCACCAGCCGCGATACCTATCAGCCCCAGCATTTT,CATSRDTYQPQHF
TRBD2,TRBJ2-1,TRBV6-6,TGTGCCAGTTCCGGGACTAGCGTGCACAATGAGCAGTTCTTC,CASSGTSVHNEQFF
-,TRBJ2-7,TRBV28,TGTGCCAGCAGTTCCCCCAACAGGGTAGTCCACGAGCAGTACTTC,CASSSPNRVVHEQYF
TRBD1,TRBJ1-5,TRBV28,TGTGCCAGCAGGTTGCGTCCGACAGGGTGGGAGGCCCAGCATTTT,CASRLRPTGWEAQHF
-,TRBJ1-2,TRBV27,TGTGCCAGCAGTCTCGCCGGGGCTAACTATGGCTACACCTTC,CASSLAGANYGYTF
-,TRBJ2-7,TRBV13,TGTGCCAGTACCTCTATGATTTGGGCCTCTCCCTACGAGCAGTACTTC,CASTSMIWASPYEQYF
TRBD1,TRBJ1-2,TRBV5-1,TGCGCCAGCAGCTCTGGGGTGGTCAGGACAGGGGCTAATGGCTACACCTTC,CASSSGVVRTGANGYTF
-,TRBJ2-3,TRBV18,TGTGCCAGCTCCCTGCAGGGTGGAGCAGATACGCAGTATTTT,CASSLQGGADTQYF
-,TRBJ1-1,TRBV14,TGTGCCAGCAGCCCTAACTGGGACACGAACACTGAAGCTTTCTTT,CASSPNWDTNTEAFF
TRBD1,TRBJ1-5,TRBV2,TGTGCCAGCAGAGGGACAGGGGACAGCAATCAGCCCCAGCATTTT,CASRGTGDSNQPQHF
TRBD1,TRBJ2-7,TRBV11-2,TGTGCCAGCAGCTTAGGAGGTGGGACAGGGAGAACCTACGAGCAGTACTTC,CASSLGGGTGRTYEQYF
TRBD1,TRBJ1-2,TRBV2,TGTGCCAGCACACACAGGGGGGCTAACTATGGCTACACCTTC,CASTHRGANYGYTF
-,TRBJ1-5,TRBV27,TGTGCCAGCAGCCCGCTCCAGGGTTATAGCAATCAGCCCCAGCATTTT,CASSPLQGYSNQPQHF
-,TRBJ1-3,TRBV7-9,TGTGCCAGCAGCCCGACAGTCTCTGGAAACACCATATATTTT,CASSPTVSGNTIYF
TRBD1,TRBJ1-2,TRBV13,TGTGCCAGCAGCTTAGAACTGGGACAGGGGGCAGGAGGCTACACCTTC,CASSLELGQGAGGYTF
TRBD1,TRBJ1-2,TRBV28,TGTGCCAGCTTACCGGGCCAGGGGGACTATGGCTACACCTTC,CASLPGQGDYGYTF
TRBD1,TRBJ1-6,TRBV9,TGTGCCAGCAGCGCGACAGGGCTGGGGTATAATTCACCCCTCCACTTT,CASSATGLGYNSPLHF
TRBD1,TRBJ2-1,TRBV7-9,TGTGCCAGCAGCCCGACAGGGGATGGTGAGCAGTTCTTC,CASSPTGDGEQFF
TRBD2,TRBJ2-2,TRBV10-3,TGTGCCATCAATAGCGGGAGGGCCCACACCGGGGAGCTGTTTTTT,CAINSGRAHTGELFF
-,TRBJ2-1,TRBV29-1,TGCAGCGTGGGGGACTTCAACTCCTACAATGAGCAGTTCTTC,CSVGDFNSYNEQFF
-,TRBJ2-7,TRBV4-3,TGCGCCAGCAGCCAAGACCGAGCCTACGAGCAGTACTTC,CASSQDRAYEQYF
-,TRBJ1-1,TRBV27,TGTGCCAGCAGTTCGACCCCACGATCTGGCGGAACTGAAGCTTTCTTT,CASSSTPRSGGTEAFF
TRBD2,TRBJ2-5,TRBV28,TGTGCCAGCAGTTTAGGGGGACTAGCGGGAGGGTTAGAGACCCAGTACTTC,CASSLGGLAGGLETQYF
TRBD2,TRBJ2-3,TRBV5-6,TGTGCCAGCAGCTTATTAGCGGGAGGAGCAGGAGCGCAGTATTTT,CASSLLAGGAGAQYF
-,TRBJ2-5,TRBV27,TGTGCCAGCAGACCCGGGACAAACCGTGGGACCCAGTACTTC,CASRPGTNRGTQYF
TRBD1,TRBJ1-2,TRBV4-1,TGCGCCAGCAGTCCCGGGACAGGGGGCTTACCCTATGGCTACACCTTC,CASSPGTGGLPYGYTF
TRBD2,TRBJ2-7,TRBV6-1,TGTGCCAGCAGATCCCCTAGCGGGGGCTCCGACGAGCAGTACTTC,CASRSPSGGSDEQYF
TRBD2,TRBJ2-2,TRBV27,TGTGCCAGCAGTTTATCGGGGGGGGAAGGGAACACCGGGGAGCTGTTTTTT,CASSLSGGEGNTGELFF
-,TRBJ2-2,TRBV7-3,TGTGCCAGCAGCTCCTCAGTCACCGGGGAGCTGTTTTTT,CASSSSVTGELFF
-,TRBJ2-7,TRBV7-2,TGTGCCAGCAGCTCACCTCAGGGAAGTGGCTACGAGCAGTACTTC,CASSSPQGSGYEQYF
-,TRBJ2-6,TRBV2,TGTGCCAACAGCTCCTCTGGGGCCAACGTCCTGACTTTC,CANSSSGANVLTF
TRBD1,TRBJ1-2,TRBV2,TGTGCCAGCCGGTTCCAAGGGGGCGCCTATGGCTACACCTTC,CASRFQGGAYGYTF
-,TRBJ2-7,TRBV30,TGTGCCTGGAGTCTCACGGGGGTCTTCTCCTACGAGCAGTACTTC,CAWSLTGVFSYEQYF
TRBD1,TRBJ2-6,TRBV30,TGTGCCTGGAGTAGGGGGACAGGGATAGGAACTGGGGCCAACGTCCTGACTTTC,CAWSRGTGIGTGANVLTF
TRBD2,TRBJ2-7,TRBV7-9,TGTGCCAGCAGCCCCGGGACTAGCGGGTACTACGAGCAGTACTTC,CASSPGTSGYYEQYF
-,TRBJ1-3,TRBV7-2,TGTGCCAGCAGCTTAGTGGTGTCTAACTCTGGAAACACCATATATTTT,CASSLVVSNSGNTIYF
-,TRBJ2-5,TRBV5-1,TGCGCCAGCAGCGGCCTGATTGAAGAGACCCAGTACTTC,CASSGLIEETQYF
-,TRBJ1-2,TRBV29-1,TGCAGCCTTGGAGAGGACAGCCTGATGAACTATGGCTACACCTTC,CSLGEDSLMNYGYTF
TRBD1,TRBJ2-2,TRBV9,TGTGCCAGCAGCCGGGACCCAGGGGGCAACACCGGGGAGCTGTTTTTT,CASSRDPGGNTGELFF
TRBD1,TRBJ2-1,TRBV19,TGTGCCAGTAGTCGGGACAGGGGGGCGGATGAGCAGTTCTTC,CASSRDRGADEQFF